Presented here are 30 T cell receptor beta chains from one specimen sequenced in a study of T cells in Graves' hyperthyroidism and ophthalmopathy. It was RNA transcripts that yielded the amplified TCR beta CDR3 regions. The study used the HTBI primer set for a first-round RT-PCR of the TCR CDR3. TCRdb analysed the multiplex PCR reads with MiXCR anew, one entry per CDR3 protein. Of 700,000 to 850,000 distinct CDR3 sequences in the sample, about 35% are singletons; the top ten hold roughly 30%. Source material: blood. The receptors were gathered from a woman aged 40-49 years with Graves' hyperthyroidism.

This clonotype was seen only a few times. V and J are TRBV28 and TRBJ1-4, with 8 nucleotides matching TRBD1. This CDR3 has 14 residues. V gave up 4 bases and J gave up 9 bases; unmatched junction bases: 7. Germline V gene sequence: CDR1 MDHEN, CDR2 SYDVKM. For the CDR3, the DNA is TGTGCCAGCAGTTCCCGGACAGGGCGGAAAAAACTGTTTTTT. Amino acids: CASSSRTGRKKLFF.

This chain connects TRBV4-1 to TRBJ1-2; 7 bases are a match to TRBD1. The CDR3 is made up of 15 amino acids. V lost 0 bases and J lost 5; bases outside the gene matches: 6. Germline assignment: CDR1 MGHRA and CDR2 YSYEKL. CDR3 sequence reads: CASSQEGTASYGYTF. In DNA form, the CDR3 reads TGCGCCAGCAGCCAAGAGGGGACAGCTTCTTATGGCTACACCTTC.

Comment on this clonotype: This may stem from a read error, because a much larger clone lies one nucleotide away. The chain uses TRBV29-1 and TRBJ1-4, with unresolved D. V lost 7 bases and J 8 bases, leaving 29 bases between the germline ends. The CDR3 spans 17 residues. The germline gives CDR1 SQVTM, CDR2 ANQGSEA. The CDR3 DNA reads as TGCAGCGCCCAACTACGCGCCCCGGACTCACGATTGGAAAAACTGTTTTTT. It codes for CSAQLRAPDSRLEKLFF.

This clonotype was picked up a small number of times. The rearrangement links TRBV7-2 to TRBJ1-2; TRBD1 might be the D (6 bases). From germline, CDR1 is SGHTA and CDR2 FQGNSA. Trimming removed 4 bases from V and 8 bases from J, with 20 bases in between. This CDR3 is built from 15 residues. The CDR3 loop is CASSWGAVDAQGYTF. CDR3 bases: TGTGCCAGCAGCTGGGGGGCAGTTGATGCCCAAGGCTACACCTTC.

The rearrangement joins TRBV18 to TRBJ2-7; TRBD1 matches 7 bases. Germline CDR1 and CDR2: KGHSH and LQKENI. V trimming: 5 bases; J trimming: 3 bases; junction bases outside the gene matches: 10. This CDR3 has 15 residues. DNA for the CDR3: TGTGCCAGCTCATCTCACCGACAGGGAGACTACGAGCAGTACTTC. It translates to CASSSHRQGDYEQYF.

This chain joins TRBV18 and TRBJ1-5; D is unclear. The CDR3 runs to 14 residues. Germline CDR1 and CDR2: KGHSH and LQKENI. V lost 1 base and J 7 bases, leaving 11 bases between the germline ends. The CDR3 is CASSPRGTEQPQHF. CDR3 DNA: TGTGCCAGCTCACCACGGGGTACGGAGCAGCCCCAGCATTTT.

The chain has TRBV7-2 and TRBJ2-7; tentatively, D is TRBD1 (5 bases). V was pared by 3 bases and J by 0 bases, with 12 bases between. Germline CDR1 SGHTA, CDR2 FQGNSA. This CDR3 contains 15 residues. Here the CDR3 DNA reads TGTGCCAGCAGCTTCAGGGCAGGGTCCTCCTACGAGCAGTACTTC. Its translation is CASSFRAGSSYEQYF. Full variable domain (outside the CDR3, taken from reference TRBV7-2 and TRBJ2-7): GAGVSQSPSNKVTEKGKDVELRCDPISGHTALYWYRQSLGQGLEFLIYFQGNSAPDKSGLPSDRFSAERTGGSVSTLTIQRTQQEDSAVYLCASSFRAGSSYEQYFGPGTRLTVT.

The table lists this clonotype with many counts. This chain links TRBV25-1 with TRBJ1-1, with D uncertain. CDR3 length equals 11 residues. The V gene lost 7 bases and the J gene lost 7 bases, with 10 bases spanning the gap. CDR1 and CDR2 from the germline V gene are MGHDK and SYGVNS. The CDR3 here is CASTNGFEAFF. The CDR3 nucleotides read TGTGCCAGCACGAATGGGTTTGAAGCTTTCTTT.

V and J are TRBV5-6 and TRBJ2-7; 8 nucleotides align to TRBD1. V was pared by 1 base and J by 7 bases, with 10 bases of the junction left unmatched. The CDR3 spans 15 residues. CDR1 SGHDT and CDR2 YYEEEE come from the germline V gene. The CDR3 nucleotides are TGTGCCAGCAGCTTGTCCGGACAGGGCCTGAGGGAGCAGTACTTC. Its translation is CASSLSGQGLREQYF.

This clonotype has just a few counts. This chain joins TRBV7-3 and TRBJ1-1; no clear D. Trimming cost V 4 bases and J 1 base, with 10 bases left between them. The CDR3 consists of 14 residues. From germline, CDR1 is SGHTA and CDR2 FQGTGA. The CDR3 is CASSSDGQNTEAFF. The CDR3 DNA follows: TGTGCCAGCAGCTCGGACGGGCAGAACACTGAAGCTTTCTTT.

The genes are TRBV5-1 and TRBJ2-7; tentatively, D is TRBD2 (7 bases). CDR1 is SGHRS and CDR2 is YFSETQ in the germline V gene. This CDR3 is 15 amino acids long. Trimming took 0 bases from V and 6 from J, leaving 16 bases between them. CDR3 in DNA: TGCGCCAGCAGCTTGGGGGGGGGGCCCGGTGGCGAGCAGTACTTC. It translates to CASSLGGGPGGEQYF.

This clonotype was picked up a small number of times. The genes are TRBV11-2 and TRBJ2-5; the match to TRBD2 covers 10 bases. The V gene end was trimmed by 5 bases and the J gene end by 5 bases; junction bases not matched to a gene: 20. Germline V lookup: CDR1 SGHAT, CDR2 FQNNGV. This CDR3 spans 19 amino acids. The DNA for the CDR3 is TGTGCCAGCAGCCATTTCCGCGTCCGGCTAGCGGGAGTTAGGGAGACCCAGTACTTC. Translating gives CASSHFRVRLAGVRETQYF.

The CDR3: CSASSKQALYGYTF. In nucleotides, the CDR3 is TGCAGTGCCAGCAGTAAACAGGCCCTCTATGGCTACACCTTC. The chain recombines TRBV20-1 with TRBJ1-2; tentatively, D is TRBD1 (5 bases). The CDR3 extends over 14 amino acids. CDR1 and CDR2 from the germline V gene are DFQATT and SNEGSKA (reference sequence). Trimming left V 6 bases short and J 4 bases short, with 18 bases between.

This clonotype has only a few counts. CDR3 coding DNA: TGCAGTGCTAGAGTCCGGGAAACACCTCCTTTCCAGCATTTT. Translating gives CSARVRETPPFQHF. This sequence joins TRBV20-1 and TRBJ1-5; no reliable D call. The CDR3 covers 14 residues. The V gene lost 1 base and the J gene lost 12 bases, with 19 bases spanning the gap. CDR1 and CDR2 from the germline V gene are DFQATT and SNEGSKA (reference sequence).

A word on this clonotype: One end of the junction varies from germline; a read error may be responsible. The chain is built from TRBV20-1 and TRBJ2-6; possible D gene TRBD2, 7 bases. The CDR3 contains 16 residues. Germline lookup yields CDR1 DFQATT and CDR2 SNEGSKA (reference sequence). Written as DNA, the CDR3 is TGCAGTGCTAGAGGGGGGGGGGGCCCTGGGACCAACGTCCTGACTTTC. This translates into CSARGGGGPGTNVLTF.

The sample holds many counts of this clonotype. The gene calls are TRBV10-3 and TRBJ1-2; D is unclear. Trimming took 2 bases from V and 4 from J, leaving 8 bases between them. The germline gives CDR1 ENHRY, CDR2 SYGVKD. CDR3 length: 13 amino acids. Written as DNA, the CDR3 is TGTGCCATCAGTGAGCTAACATCCTATGGCTACACCTTC. It translates to CAISELTSYGYTF.

Written as DNA, the CDR3 is TGCGCCAGCAGCTTCTACGGAGGCGGCACCGGGGAGCTGTTTTTT. Residues: CASSFYGGGTGELFF. The J gene is TRBJ2-2, the V gene TRBV5-1, with a weak D call TRBD2 (5 bases). Germline CDR1 SGHRS, CDR2 YFSETQ. The CDR3 extends over 15 amino acids. Trimming removed 2 bases at V and 4 bases at J, with 12 bases between.

The V gene is TRBV7-2, the J gene TRBJ2-4; a possible D gene is TRBD1 (5 bases). V dropped 4 bases and J dropped 3 bases, with 10 bases sitting between them. Germline values: CDR1 SGHTA, CDR2 FQGNSA. The CDR3 totals 14 residues. CDR3 DNA: TGTGCCAGCAGCTCAGACAGTATCAAAAACATTCAGTACTTC. This codes for CASSSDSIKNIQYF.

The chain is built from TRBV4-3 and TRBJ2-6; D gene uncertain. V was clipped by 3 bases and J by 1 base, with 4 bases between them. This CDR3 has 14 residues. Germline-derived CDR1 and CDR2 are LGHNA and YSLEER. The CDR3, as DNA: TGCGCCAGCAGCCATTATTCTGGGGCCAACGTCCTGACTTTC. This translates into CASSHYSGANVLTF.

Many counts were recorded for this clonotype. The genes are TRBV20-1 and TRBJ1-2; D unresolved. The CDR3 covers 11 residues. The germline V and J ends were trimmed by 6 bases and 4 bases, with 9 bases remaining between them. Germline values: CDR1 DFQATT, CDR2 SNEGSKA (reference sequence). CDR3 residues: CSASPLYGYTF. In DNA, the CDR3 is TGCAGTGCAAGTCCTCTCTATGGCTACACCTTC.

In its sample, this clonotype was seen a few times. The chain carries TRBV11-3 and TRBJ1-6; 7 bases line up with TRBD1. Germline V lookup: CDR1 SGHNT, CDR2 YENEEA. The CDR3 consists of 14 residues. The junction had 3 bases not matched to a gene; V was cut back by 3 bases and J by 7 bases. The CDR3 DNA is TGTGCCAGCAGCTTCGGACAGGCGAATTCACCCCTCCACTTT. Amino acid sequence: CASSFGQANSPLHF.

This chain joins TRBV20-1 and TRBJ1-5, with 7 nucleotides matching TRBD1. The V gene's germline CDR1 is DFQATT and CDR2 SNEGSKA (reference sequence). With V trimmed by 0 bases and J by 2 bases, 7 bases remained unmatched. The CDR3 runs 16 residues. This CDR3 is CSAREADRSGNQPQHF. The CDR3 DNA reads as TGCAGTGCTAGAGAAGCGGACAGGTCTGGCAATCAGCCCCAGCATTTT.

The rearrangement joins TRBV12-3 or TRBV12-4 to TRBJ1-6, with D possibly matching TRBD1 (5 bases). The V gene lost 5 bases and the J gene lost 5 bases, with 13 bases spanning the gap. The CDR3 is 15 residues long. The chain's CDR3 is CASSLWDRNNSPLHF. CDR3 DNA: TGTGCCAGCAGTCTATGGGACCGCAATAATTCACCCCTCCACTTT.

To note about this clonotype: A much larger clone lies a single base off, so this may be a read error. Since the CDR3 does not end with the conserved phenylalanine or tryptophan, this likely comes from a read error. The chain has TRBV7-9 and TRBJ1-2; TRBD1 aligns across 8 bases. The CDR3 has 16 amino acids. Germline CDR1 SEHNR, CDR2 FQNEAQ (reference sequence). Losses at the gene ends were 1 base for V and 2 bases for J; bases not matched to a gene: 6. For the CDR3, the DNA is TGTGCCAGCAGCTTAGTACGGGACAGGAGCAACTATGGCTACACCATC. This gives the protein CASSLVRDRSNYGYTI.

The V and J genes are TRBV16 and TRBJ1-2; D call uncertain. The V end was cut by 4 bases, the J end by 8 bases, with 20 bases between. Germline assignment: CDR1 KGHSY and CDR2 FQNENV. This CDR3 contains 15 residues. CDR3 sequence (DNA): TGTGCCAGCAGCCTTACCCGGGCAGGCGAACGGGGCTACACCTTC. Translating gives CASSLTRAGERGYTF.

V gene TRBV12-3 or TRBV12-4 combines with J gene TRBJ2-2, with TRBD2 as a possible D gene (5 bases). CDR3 size: 14 residues. Trimming stripped 6 bases from V and 3 bases from J, with 11 bases between. The CDR3 nucleotides read TGTGCCAGCAGCAGCGGACTGGACACCGGGGAGCTGTTTTTT. Its protein product is CASSSGLDTGELFF.

Points on this clonotype: One end of the junction does not line up with germline, which may come from a read error. The chain carries TRBV10-3 and TRBJ1-2; the D is unclear. CDR3 length: 16 amino acids. Germline CDR1 is ENHRY and CDR2 is SYGVKD. The CDR3 coding sequence is TGTGCCAGCAGTTACCGAATCTCGGATACCGCGAGTGGCTACACCTTC. It is translated as CASSYRISDTASGYTF.

This clonotype was counted a single time. The conserved phenylalanine or tryptophan normally closing the CDR3 is absent here, so this likely arose from a read error. This chain joins TRBV6-5 and TRBJ1-2; a possible D gene is TRBD1 (6 bases). Trimming took off 7 bases at V and 7 bases at J, with 13 bases between the two ends. CDR1 is MNHEY, CDR2 SVGAGI, per germline. This CDR3 region has 12 residues. CDR3 loop: CASTQGSRGYTL. CDR3 sequence (DNA): TGTGCCAGCACCCAGGGGAGCCGTGGCTACACCCTC.

The table lists this clonotype with many counts. The J gene is TRBJ1-1, the V gene TRBV7-9, with no clear D. The germline V and J ends were trimmed by 1 base and 1 base, with 7 bases remaining between them. The CDR3 covers 14 residues. The germline V gene encodes CDR1 SEHNR and CDR2 FQNEAQ (reference sequence). The CDR3 nucleotides are TGTGCCAGCAGCTTAGGCGCAGGGAACACTGAAGCTTTCTTT. Its protein is CASSLGAGNTEAFF. The full variable domain, rest sourced from reference TRBV7-9 and TRBJ1-1, is DTGVSQNPRHKITKRGQNVTFRCDPISEHNRLYWYRQTLGQGPEFLTYFQNEAQLEKSRLLSDRFSAERPKGSFSTLEIQRTEQGDSAMYLCASSLGAGNTEAFFGQGTRLTVV.

The chain couples TRBV7-9 to TRBJ2-1; D may be TRBD2 (6 bases). CDR3 length: 15 residues. Germline V CDR1 and CDR2: SEHNR, FQNEAQ (reference sequence). V lost 4 bases and J lost 3, with 13 bases in between. The CDR3 sequence is CASSSGTDYYNEQFF. Written as DNA, the CDR3 is TGTGCCAGCAGCTCCGGCACGGACTACTACAATGAGCAGTTCTTC.